This T cell receptor beta chain was documented in a study of beta chain features in type 1 diabetes. On the study more broadly: Healthy donors and patients showed comparable age, gender and cell yields. Study-level findings and limits: Shorter templates might be favored by PCR, and equally so in patients and in controls. In type 1 diabetes patients, VDJ junctions had fewer insertions; deletions at these junctions were more frequent.

Looked up from germline, CDR1 is MGHDK and CDR2 is SYGVNS. The CDR3 totals 13 residues. V was trimmed by 6 bases and J by 6 bases, leaving 14 bases between them. The investigators reverse transcribed all of the isolated RNA, so they sequenced expressed TCRB transcripts. The protocol was immunoSEQ multiplex PCR, while the TCRdb copy is restricted to in-frame clones and leaves out a portion. The table lists around 430,000 clones, about 30% of them singletons. Sorting based on CD45RO/CCR7/CD25/CD127/CD95/CD27 separated CD4+ naive, central memory, regulatory and stem cell-like memory cells. In this sample, this clone turned up a few times. Its antigen is unknown.

Sequenced material: naive CD4+ T cells from blood. The sequence was obtained from a man between 18 and 29 years old in good health. The chain has TRBV25-1 and TRBJ1-1; weak D call: TRBD1 (5 bases). The CDR3 sequence is CASRGEGRSEAFF. Here the CDR3 DNA reads TGTGCCAGCAGGGGGGAGGGGAGATCTGAAGCTTTCTTT.